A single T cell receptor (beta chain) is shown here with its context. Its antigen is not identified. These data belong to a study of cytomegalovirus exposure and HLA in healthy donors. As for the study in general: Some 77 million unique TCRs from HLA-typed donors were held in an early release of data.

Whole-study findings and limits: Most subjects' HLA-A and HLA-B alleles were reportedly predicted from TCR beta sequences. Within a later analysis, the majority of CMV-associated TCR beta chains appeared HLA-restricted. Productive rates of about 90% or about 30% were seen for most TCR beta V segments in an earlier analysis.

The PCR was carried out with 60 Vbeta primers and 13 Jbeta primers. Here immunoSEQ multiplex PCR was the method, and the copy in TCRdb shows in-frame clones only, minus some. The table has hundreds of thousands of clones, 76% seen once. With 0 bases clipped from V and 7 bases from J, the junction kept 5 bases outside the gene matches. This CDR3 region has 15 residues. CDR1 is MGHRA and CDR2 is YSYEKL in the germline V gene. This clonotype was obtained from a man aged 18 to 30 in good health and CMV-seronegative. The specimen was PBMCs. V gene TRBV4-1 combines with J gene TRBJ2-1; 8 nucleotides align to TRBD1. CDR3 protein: CASSQDARQGNEQFF. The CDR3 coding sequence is TGCGCCAGCAGCCAAGATGCGCGACAGGGGAATGAGCAGTTCTTC.